Following are 15 T cell receptor beta chains from one sample sequenced in a study of T-cell reconstitution after alpha-beta-depleted transplantation in children. Researchers prepared the TCRbeta library using unique molecular identifiers, the study reports. TCRdb analysed the PCR reads with MiXCR anew, one entry per CDR3 protein. The sample holds over 70,000 distinct CDR3 sequences, more than 10% seen once. This sample comprised PBMCs from the stem cell graft donor, obtained from the stem cell graft. Receptors originate from a human donor who donated a stem cell graft to a child with inherited bone marrow failure.

This clonotype was recorded at least ten times. The V call is TRBV27, the J call TRBJ2-2, with D perhaps TRBD1 (6 bases). V lost 0 bases, J lost 5 bases, and 16 bases lay in between. In germline, CDR1 is MNHEY, CDR2 SMNVEV (reference sequence). This CDR3 comprises 17 residues. In DNA, the CDR3 is TGTGCCAGCAGTTTATCGGTGGGGGCAGTGGGGACCGGGGAGCTGTTTTTT. It specifies CASSLSVGAVGTGELFF.

This clonotype was counted at least ten times. The CDR3: CASSYPPDIQYF. The CDR3 DNA sequence: TGTGCCAGCAGTTACCCCCCGGACATTCAGTACTTC. The chain is built from TRBV6-2 or TRBV6-3 and TRBJ2-4; D is ambiguous. CDR1 and CDR2 from the germline V gene are MNHEY and SVGEGT. CDR3 length: 12 amino acids. Trimming cost V 2 bases and J 8 bases, with 7 bases left between them.

This clonotype has a count of ten or more. This chain joins TRBV5-1 and TRBJ2-1; tentative D call: TRBD1 (5 bases). CDR1 is SGHRS, CDR2 YFSETQ, per germline. The CDR3 totals 17 residues. Trimming left V 0 bases short and J 8 bases short, with 21 bases between. CDR3 protein: CASSLGISAGQDHEQFF. The CDR3 nucleotides are TGCGCCAGCAGCTTGGGTATATCGGCAGGGCAAGACCATGAGCAGTTCTTC. The full variable domain, with the rest looked up from reference TRBV5-1 and TRBJ2-1, is KAGVTQTPRYLIKTRGQQVTLSCSPISGHRSVSWYQQTPGQGLQFLFEYFSETQRNKGNFPGRFSGRQFSNSRSEMNVSTLELGDSALYLCASSLGISAGQDHEQFFGPGTRLTVL.

This chain connects TRBV6-2 or TRBV6-3 to TRBJ2-2; tentatively, D is TRBD2 (5 bases). The V end was cut by 0 bases, the J end by 6 bases, with 11 bases between. This CDR3 has 15 residues. Germline V gene data show CDR1 as MNHEY and CDR2 as SVGEGT. CDR3 sequence (DNA): TGTGCCAGCAGTTACTCTGAGCGAGGGTCCGGGGAGCTGTTTTTT. It codes for CASSYSERGSGELFF.

This clonotype was observed at least ten times. The CDR3 sequence: CASSYNLGGEETQYF. The CDR3 nucleotides are TGTGCCAGCAGCTATAACTTGGGAGGTGAAGAGACCCAGTACTTC. This sequence joins TRBV7-2 and TRBJ2-5; a possible D gene is TRBD2 (6 bases). Germline CDR1 reads SGHTA; CDR2 reads FQGNSA. With 4 bases removed from V and 3 bases from J, the gap between germline ends came to 15 bases. The CDR3 sequence is 15 residues long.

This clonotype was recorded at least ten times. V usage is TRBV7-9 and J usage is TRBJ2-7, with 8 bases matching TRBD1. V was clipped by 5 bases and J by 4 bases; unmatched bases: 7. CDR3 size: 14 residues. Germline CDR1 is SEHNR and CDR2 is FQNEAQ (reference sequence). Here the CDR3 DNA reads TGTGCCAGCAGCCCATGGACAGGGAGGTACGAGCAGTACTTC. Its protein product is CASSPWTGRYEQYF.

This clonotype was seen many times. The chain is built from TRBV7-3 and TRBJ2-7; D possibly corresponds to TRBD1 (5 bases). V was trimmed by 3 bases and J by 5 bases, leaving 11 bases between them. This CDR3 has 13 amino acids. Germline CDR1 is SGHTA and CDR2 is FQGTGA. The CDR3 nucleotides read TGTGCCAGCAGCTTGGAAAAGGGGAACGAGCAGTACTTC. Translated, it gives CASSLEKGNEQYF.

This clonotype appeared many times. The chain links TRBV9 to TRBJ2-1; tentative D call: TRBD1 (6 bases). Germline V gene sequence: CDR1 SGDLS, CDR2 YYNGEE. There are 15 residues in the CDR3. Trimming took off 4 bases at V and 4 bases at J, with 15 bases between the two ends. Here the CDR3 reads CASSSGGNRYNEQFF. The CDR3 region has the DNA TGTGCCAGCAGCTCTGGGGGCAACAGGTACAATGAGCAGTTCTTC. Full variable domain (outside the CDR3, taken from reference TRBV9 and TRBJ2-1): DSGVTQTPKHLITATGQRVTLRCSPRSGDLSVYWYQQSLDQGLQFLIQYYNGEERAKGNILERFSAQQFPDLHSELNLSSLELGDSALYFCASSSGGNRYNEQFFGPGTRLTVL.

The sample holds many counts of this clonotype. The CDR3 DNA is TGCAGCGGGGGGCAGGGGTCAGATACGCAGTATTTT. It encodes CSGGQGSDTQYF. The V and J genes are TRBV29-1 and TRBJ2-3, with D tentatively TRBD1 (6 bases). Germline CDR1 is SQVTM and CDR2 is ANQGSEA. The CDR3 is made up of 12 amino acids. Trimming pared 7 bases from V and 4 bases from J, leaving 12 bases between.

The chain carries TRBV7-9 and TRBJ2-5; possibly TRBD2 for D (5 bases). CDR3 size: 14 residues. The germline CDR1 and CDR2 sequences are SEHNR and FQNEAQ (reference sequence). Trimming stripped 5 bases from V and 3 bases from J, with 13 bases between. The DNA of the CDR3 is TGTGCCAGCAGCCCAACTCGGGGAGAAGAGACCCAGTACTTC. Its protein is CASSPTRGEETQYF.

The rearrangement links TRBV18 to TRBJ2-5; 9 bases map to TRBD1. Trimming cost V 8 bases and J 6 bases; bases outside gene matches: 7. CDR1 KGHSH and CDR2 LQKENI come from the germline V gene. This CDR3 has 13 amino acids. The CDR3 is CASGRTGEKTQYF. DNA for the CDR3: TGTGCCAGCGGAAGGACAGGGGAAAAGACCCAGTACTTC.

At least ten counts were recorded for this clonotype. CDR3 coding DNA: TGTGCCAGCAGCTTCCTTTCCTACGAGCAGTACTTC. Translated: CASSFLSYEQYF. V is TRBV7-8 and J is TRBJ2-7; D is undetermined. Germline V lookup: CDR1 SGHVS, CDR2 FQNEAQ. Trimming cost V 3 bases and J 1 base, with 4 bases left between them. The CDR3 totals 12 residues.

This clonotype was seen ten or more times. This chain uses TRBV5-6 with TRBJ2-7; 10 nucleotides align to TRBD2. The CDR3 length is 14 residues. In germline, CDR1 is SGHDT, CDR2 YYEEEE. Germline trimming cut 4 bases from V and 3 bases from J; bases unmatched to any gene: 4. CDR3 protein: CASSDSGRIYEQYF. The CDR3 coding sequence is TGTGCCAGCAGCGATAGCGGGAGGATCTACGAGCAGTACTTC.

This clonotype was counted ten times or more. The chain is built from TRBV6-2 or TRBV6-3 and TRBJ2-7, with D possibly TRBD2 on 6 matching bases. In germline, CDR1 is MNHEY, CDR2 SVGEGT. V gave up 4 bases and J gave up 5 bases, with 12 bases separating them. The CDR3 consists of 13 residues. CDR3 DNA sequence: TGTGCCAGCAGTTCCACGGGAGATCACGAGCAGTACTTC. Translating gives CASSSTGDHEQYF.

There are many counts of this clonotype. The CDR3 sequence: CSARSGYEQYF. The CDR3 DNA reads as TGCAGTGCTAGGTCAGGCTACGAGCAGTACTTC. This sequence joins TRBV20-1 and TRBJ2-7; D unclear. CDR1 and CDR2 (germline): DFQATT, SNEGSKA (reference sequence). Trimming removed 3 bases from V and 3 bases from J, with 6 bases in between. This CDR3 spans 11 amino acids.